These 31 T cell receptor beta chains share one sample of origin, sequenced in a study of T cells after somatic rescue of genetic block. The protocol was immunoSEQ multiplex PCR, while the TCRdb copy is restricted to in-frame clones and leaves out a portion. The table lists 70,000 or so clones, roughly 94% of them singletons. The sample consisted of peripheral blood mononuclear cells (PBMCs). The receptors come from a man in his forties or fifties.

This chain joins TRBV27 and TRBJ1-1; D might be TRBD1 (5 bases). The germline gives CDR1 MNHEY, CDR2 SMNVEV (reference sequence). Trimming shortened V by 1 base and J by 1 base, and 10 bases separated the two germline ends. The CDR3 extends over 15 amino acids. CDR3 protein: CASSLLWGQNTEAFF. The CDR3 DNA reads as TGTGCCAGCAGTTTATTGTGGGGCCAGAACACTGAAGCTTTCTTT.

This clone came up once. The V call is TRBV5-1, the J call TRBJ2-2, with D possibly matching TRBD2 (5 bases). The CDR3 length is 16 residues. CDR1 and CDR2 (germline): SGHRS, YFSETQ. The ends were cut back, 0 bases at V and 7 bases at J, with 16 bases in the middle. CDR3 sequence reads: CASSLVAGSGIGELFF. The CDR3 DNA reads as TGCGCCAGCAGCTTGGTTGCCGGCAGCGGAATCGGGGAGCTGTTTTTT. Together with reference TRBV5-1 and TRBJ2-2, the CDR3 gives the full variable domain: KAGVTQTPRYLIKTRGQQVTLSCSPISGHRSVSWYQQTPGQGLQFLFEYFSETQRNKGNFPGRFSGRQFSNSRSEMNVSTLELGDSALYLCASSLVAGSGIGELFFGEGSRLTVL.

This chain uses TRBV13 with TRBJ1-1, with 7 bases aligning to TRBD1. The CDR3 sequence is 15 residues long. Germline-derived CDR1 and CDR2 are PRHDT and FYEKMQ (reference sequence). Trimming took 1 base from V and 0 from J; bases not matched to a gene: 2. CDR3 coding DNA: TGTGCCAGCAGCTTAGAAGGGGGCGTGAACACTGAAGCTTTCTTT. This codes for CASSLEGGVNTEAFF.

The rearrangement uses TRBV6-5 and TRBJ1-5; D gene ambiguous. The CDR3 length is 14 residues. V lost 6 bases to trimming and J lost 11 bases, with 20 bases between them. Germline CDR1 is MNHEY and CDR2 is SVGAGI. CDR3 sequence reads: CASSPSFSRPAQHF. The CDR3 DNA sequence: TGTGCCAGCAGCCCCTCTTTCAGCCGGCCGGCCCAGCATTTT.

The J gene is TRBJ2-7, the V gene TRBV7-2; TRBD1 matches 8 bases. V lost 1 base to trimming and J lost 2 bases; unmatched junction nucleotides: 4. The CDR3 consists of 15 residues. Germline CDR1 reads SGHTA; CDR2 reads FQGNSA. CDR3 sequence reads: CASSLGPQGAYEQYF. CDR3 in DNA: TGTGCCAGCAGCTTAGGTCCACAGGGGGCCTACGAGCAGTACTTC. Looking up the rest from reference TRBV7-2 and TRBJ2-7 gives the full variable domain: GAGVSQSPSNKVTEKGKDVELRCDPISGHTALYWYRQSLGQGLEFLIYFQGNSAPDKSGLPSDRFSAERTGGSVSTLTIQRTQQEDSAVYLCASSLGPQGAYEQYFGPGTRLTVT.

The V call is TRBV28, the J call TRBJ2-7; D is perhaps TRBD1 or TRBD2 (5 bases each). Trimming cost V 4 bases and J 6 bases, with 13 bases left between them. CDR1 is MDHEN, CDR2 SYDVKM, per germline. The CDR3 is 13 amino acids. CDR3 in amino acids: CASSWGRAGEQYF. CDR3 bases: TGTGCCAGCAGTTGGGGCAGGGCGGGCGAGCAGTACTTC.

V and J are TRBV6-1 and TRBJ2-7, with TRBD1 matching over 8 bases. The length of the CDR3 is 13 residues. After removal of 6 bases from V and 7 bases from J, the junction contained 8 bases not matched to a gene. The germline V gene has CDR1 MNHNS and CDR2 SASEGT. CDR3 coding DNA: TGTGCCAGCAGCTTAACAGGGGGGTGGGAGCAGTACTTC. It translates to CASSLTGGWEQYF.

V gene TRBV6-5 combines with J gene TRBJ2-3, with D unclear. Germline CDR1 and CDR2: MNHEY and SVGAGI. The germline V and J ends were trimmed by 6 bases and 0 bases, with 16 bases remaining between them. CDR3 size: 16 residues. The CDR3 is CASSYKAYTSTDTQYF. The CDR3 bases are TGTGCCAGCAGCTACAAGGCATACACTAGCACAGATACGCAGTATTTT.

V gene TRBV2 combines with J gene TRBJ2-3, with 9 bases matching TRBD2. The CDR3 has 13 amino acids. Germline V gene lookup returns CDR1 SNHLY and CDR2 FYNNEI. V gave up 6 bases and J gave up 4 bases; unmatched junction bases: 2. In DNA form, the CDR3 reads TGTGCCAGCAGACTAGCGGGCCCAGATACGCAGTATTTT. Its translation: CASRLAGPDTQYF. The full variable domain, in which reference TRBV2 and TRBJ2-3 provide the parts outside the CDR3, is EPEVTQTPSHQVTQMGQEVILRCVPISNHLYFYWYRQILGQKVEFLVSFYNNEISEKSEIFDDQFSVERPDGSNFTLKIRSTKLEDSAMYFCASRLAGPDTQYFGPGTRLTVL.

This chain links TRBV30 with TRBJ2-5; TRBD1 matches at 9 bases. From germline, CDR1 is GTSNPN and CDR2 SVGIG (reference sequence). The CDR3 extends over 15 amino acids. The J segment lost 2 bases and the V segment lost 4 bases, leaving 8 bases of the junction unmatched. CDR3 amino acids: CAWKGTGLRQETQYF. The CDR3 DNA reads TGTGCCTGGAAAGGGACAGGGCTTCGGCAAGAGACCCAGTACTTC.

The V gene is TRBV28, the J gene TRBJ1-1, with D hard to call. The CDR3 runs 13 residues. Germline loops: CDR1 MDHEN, CDR2 SYDVKM. V was cut by 6 bases and J by 6 bases, with 14 bases left in between. CDR3 loop: CASSLRGASEAFF. In nucleotides, the CDR3 is TGTGCCAGCAGCCTCCGGGGAGCCTCTGAAGCTTTCTTT.

This chain connects TRBV18 to TRBJ2-3; D is unresolved. The CDR3 contains 13 residues. The V end lost 6 bases, the J end lost 0 bases, and 7 bases lay between the germline ends. Germline V CDR1 and CDR2: KGHSH, LQKENI. CDR3 residues: CASSGISTDTQYF. The CDR3 nucleotides read TGTGCCAGCTCTGGAATTAGCACAGATACGCAGTATTTT.

The chain couples TRBV19 to TRBJ2-1, with TRBD2 matching over 11 bases. The CDR3 has 15 residues. CDR1 is LNHDA and CDR2 is SQIVND in the germline V gene (reference sequence). V dropped 11 bases and J dropped 0; count of bases not matched to a gene: 6. This CDR3 reads CAVTSGSASYNEQFF. CDR3 nucleotides: TGTGCCGTTACTAGCGGGAGCGCCTCCTACAATGAGCAGTTCTTC.

The rearrangement uses TRBV27 and TRBJ2-3; D might be TRBD2 (6 bases). CDR3 size: 15 residues. Trimming removed 1 base from V and 3 bases from J, with 11 bases in between. Germline V gene lookup returns CDR1 MNHEY and CDR2 SMNVEV (reference sequence). CDR3 sequence reads: CASSLLPGETDTQYF. CDR3 DNA: TGTGCCAGCAGTTTATTACCGGGAGAGACAGATACGCAGTATTTT.

The V gene is TRBV5-1, the J gene TRBJ1-4; no clear D. The V end lost 0 bases, the J end lost 8 bases, and 14 bases lay between the germline ends. The CDR3 has 15 amino acids. Germline CDR1 and CDR2: SGHRS and YFSETQ. CDR3 nucleotides: TGCGCCAGCAGCTTGGGTCCCGGCAGTCGGGAAAAACTGTTTTTT. Translated: CASSLGPGSREKLFF.

With respect to this clone: Other DNA sequences from this sample encode an identical CDR3 as well. The chain links TRBV7-7 to TRBJ2-7; TRBD2 is a possible D gene (6 bases). Germline-derived CDR1 and CDR2 are SSHAT and FNYEAQ (reference sequence). The V end lost 4 bases, the J end lost 0 bases, and 7 bases lay between the germline ends. The CDR3 is made up of 13 amino acids. DNA for the CDR3: TGTGCCAGCAGCTCGGGACTCTCCTACGAGCAGTACTTC. Its protein is CASSSGLSYEQYF.

V gene TRBV5-1 combines with J gene TRBJ1-1; D is ambiguous. Germline V gene data show CDR1 as SGHRS and CDR2 as YFSETQ. Trimming took off 0 bases at V and 4 bases at J, with 7 bases between the two ends. This CDR3 region has 13 residues. The CDR3 coding sequence is TGCGCCAGCAGCTTGGTCGTGGGCACTGAAGCTTTCTTT. Encoded protein: CASSLVVGTEAFF.

This chain connects TRBV29-1 to TRBJ2-5, with 8 bases lining up with TRBD1. Germline V gene data show CDR1 as SQVTM and CDR2 as ANQGSEA. CDR3 length: 12 amino acids. V dropped 7 bases and J dropped 4; count of bases not matched to a gene: 5. CDR3 loop: CSGTGTRETQYF. Here the CDR3 DNA reads TGCAGCGGGACAGGGACCAGAGAGACCCAGTACTTC.

CDR3 bases: TGCGCCAGCAGCCAAACAGGGTCCCCATACGAGCAGTACTTC. Translating it yields CASSQTGSPYEQYF. The V call is TRBV10-1, the J call TRBJ2-7; possibly TRBD1 for D (6 bases). CDR3 length equals 14 residues. Looked up from germline, CDR1 is WNHNN and CDR2 is SYGVQD (reference sequence). V was pared by 6 bases and J by 4 bases, with 16 bases between.

The rearrangement links TRBV9 to TRBJ2-1, with 9 nucleotides matching TRBD2. The junction had 7 bases not matched to a gene; V was cut back by 0 bases and J by 9 bases. The CDR3 runs 15 residues. Looked up from germline, CDR1 is SGDLS and CDR2 is YYNGEE. This CDR3 reads CASSVGGRAGGEQFF. CDR3 sequence (DNA): TGTGCCAGCAGCGTAGGCGGGAGGGCCGGGGGTGAGCAGTTCTTC.

The V gene is TRBV19, the J gene TRBJ2-3; no firm D call. This CDR3 is built from 13 residues. CDR1 is LNHDA, CDR2 SQIVND, per germline (reference sequence). V shed 5 bases and J shed 2 bases, with 8 bases lying between them. Here the CDR3 DNA reads TGTGCCAGTAGTTCGACCCACACAGATACGCAGTATTTT. It is translated as CASSSTHTDTQYF.

This clone turned up a few times. The chain carries TRBV5-1 and TRBJ1-6; D is uncertain. V was cut by 1 base and J by 0 bases, with 8 bases left in between. There are 16 residues in the CDR3. From germline, CDR1 is SGHRS and CDR2 YFSETQ. CDR3: CASSLTASSYNSPLHF. Here the CDR3 DNA reads TGCGCCAGCAGCTTGACCGCGAGCTCCTATAATTCACCCCTCCACTTT.

The chain has TRBV5-8 and TRBJ2-3; D is unresolved. The V end was cut by 4 bases, the J end by 5 bases, with 5 bases between. The CDR3 runs to 11 residues. CDR1 is SGHTS, CDR2 YDEGEE, per germline. The CDR3 DNA reads as TGTGCCAGCAGCCGACGAGATACGCAGTATTTT. It is translated as CASSRRDTQYF.

The chain employs TRBV5-5 and TRBJ1-5, with D perhaps matching TRBD1 (5 bases). Germline CDR1 reads SGHKS; CDR2 reads YYEKEE (reference sequence). The CDR3 length is 15 residues. V lost 2 bases, J lost 0 bases, and 9 bases lay in between. CDR3 loop: CASSFGGYSNQPQHF. CDR3 bases: TGTGCCAGCAGCTTTGGGGGGTATAGCAATCAGCCCCAGCATTTT. Based on the CDR3 plus reference TRBV5-5 and TRBJ1-5, the full variable domain is DAGVTQSPTHLIKTRGQQVTLRCSPISGHKSVSWYQQVLGQGPQFIFQYYEKEERGRGNFPDRFSARQFPNYSSELNVNALLLGDSALYLCASSFGGYSNQPQHFGDGTRLSIL.

This chain connects TRBV19 to TRBJ2-5; 7 bases map to TRBD2. V shed 0 bases and J 5 bases; nucleotides not matched to a gene: 9. The CDR3 runs to 16 residues. From germline, CDR1 is LNHDA and CDR2 SQIVND (reference sequence). The CDR3 DNA is TGTGCCAGTAGTATAGAGGGAGGGCTGAGACGCGAGACCCAGTACTTC. This gives the protein CASSIEGGLRRETQYF.

This chain links TRBV19 with TRBJ1-2; possibly TRBD1 for D (5 bases). The CDR3 loop spans 14 amino acids. Between the trimmed V and J ends, which lost 8 bases and 4 bases, there was a span of 17 bases. Germline V gene sequence: CDR1 LNHDA, CDR2 SQIVND (reference sequence). The CDR3 region has the DNA TGTGCCAGTCGCCCACAGGCCCCCATCTATGGCTACACCTTC. As protein: CASRPQAPIYGYTF.

The V and J genes are TRBV11-2 and TRBJ2-7; 7 positions agree with TRBD2. V dropped 3 bases and J dropped 2; count of bases not matched to a gene: 10. The germline V gene encodes CDR1 SGHAT and CDR2 FQNNGV. The CDR3 sequence is 16 residues long. The CDR3 nucleotides read TGTGCCAGCAGCTTGTCCGGATCGGGGGGAACCTACGAGCAGTACTTC. Its translation: CASSLSGSGGTYEQYF. The variable domain in full, completed from reference TRBV11-2 and TRBJ2-7, reads EAGVAQSPRYKIIEKRQSVAFWCNPISGHATLYWYQQILGQGPKLLIQFQNNGVVDDSQLPKDRFSAERLKGVDSTLKIQPAKLEDSAVYLCASSLSGSGGTYEQYFGPGTRLTVT.

The gene calls are TRBV6-1 and TRBJ2-1, with D maybe TRBD2 (6 bases). Germline V gene data show CDR1 as MNHNS and CDR2 as SASEGT. The CDR3 has 15 amino acids. Trimming stripped 1 base from V and 3 bases from J, with 10 bases between. The CDR3, as DNA: TGTGCCAGCAGTGAAGGGAGGGCGCGCTACAATGAGCAGTTCTTC. The encoded protein is CASSEGRARYNEQFF.

The sample holds one count of this clone. The chain employs TRBV10-1 and TRBJ2-7; D remains ambiguous. Germline CDR1 reads WNHNN; CDR2 reads SYGVQD (reference sequence). The CDR3 is made up of 14 amino acids. The germline V and J ends were trimmed by 3 bases and 0 bases, with 9 bases remaining between them. CDR3 bases: TGCGCCAGCAGTGATTCGGCAGTCTCCTACGAGCAGTACTTC. This gives the protein CASSDSAVSYEQYF.

The chain recombines TRBV4-1 with TRBJ2-7; D remains ambiguous. Germline values: CDR1 MGHRA, CDR2 YSYEKL. The CDR3 has 15 amino acids. Trimming removed 2 bases at V and 2 bases at J, with 13 bases between. The CDR3 nucleotides read TGCGCCAGCAGCCAATTCTCTATTAGGGCCTACGAGCAGTACTTC. Protein product: CASSQFSIRAYEQYF.

This chain joins TRBV5-5 and TRBJ2-4; the D is unclear. Deletions cut 4 bases from V and 7 bases from J, with 24 bases between. The CDR3 loop spans 17 amino acids. The germline gives CDR1 SGHKS, CDR2 YYEKEE (reference sequence). CDR3 amino acids: CASSPTWVMGPRNIQYF. The CDR3 region has the DNA TGTGCCAGCAGCCCTACTTGGGTTATGGGTCCTAGGAACATTCAGTACTTC.